What follows describes a single T cell receptor beta chain. Antigen unknown. These data are taken from a study of T cells in tuberculosis. On the study more broadly: A South African cohort included IGRA-negative adolescents, latently infected IGRA-positive adolescents and adults with active tuberculosis. General study points: Active tuberculosis patients had shorter CDR3-alpha; the beta difference was nonsignificant. Samples were chosen by availability of cryopreserved specimens. GMM-specific TCRs were nearer to active tuberculosis alpha repertoires, suggesting expansion.

CDR1 is MGHRA, CDR2 YSYEKL, per germline. V was pared by 3 bases and J by 6 bases, with 8 bases of the junction left unmatched. CDR3 size: 15 residues. Using immunoSEQ multiplex PCR, the repertoire was profiled, and TCRdb retains in-frame clones only, with some absent. The table records 25,000 to 35,000 clones, roughly 82% of them present only once. Time point described: new active TB diagnosis, blood taken before or within 7 days of starting treatment. This receptor was obtained from an adult with tuberculosis. Here the sequenced sample was PBMCs, taken at tuberculosis diagnosis. The rearrangement joins TRBV4-1 to TRBJ1-1, with TRBD1 matching over 9 bases. The CDR3 here is CASSHPGQGRPEAFF. The CDR3 region has the DNA TGCGCCAGCAGCCATCCCGGACAGGGGCGGCCTGAAGCTTTCTTT.